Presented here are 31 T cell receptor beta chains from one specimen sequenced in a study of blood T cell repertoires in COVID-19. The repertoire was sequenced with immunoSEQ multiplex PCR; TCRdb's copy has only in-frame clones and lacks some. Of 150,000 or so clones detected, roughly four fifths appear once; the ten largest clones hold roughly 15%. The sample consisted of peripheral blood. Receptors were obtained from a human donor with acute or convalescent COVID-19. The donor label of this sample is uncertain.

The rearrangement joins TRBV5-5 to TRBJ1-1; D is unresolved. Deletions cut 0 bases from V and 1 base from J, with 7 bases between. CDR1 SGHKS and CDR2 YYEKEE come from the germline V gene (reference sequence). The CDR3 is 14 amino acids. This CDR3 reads CASSLDGANTEAFF. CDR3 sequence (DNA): TGTGCCAGCAGCTTGGATGGAGCGAACACTGAAGCTTTCTTT.

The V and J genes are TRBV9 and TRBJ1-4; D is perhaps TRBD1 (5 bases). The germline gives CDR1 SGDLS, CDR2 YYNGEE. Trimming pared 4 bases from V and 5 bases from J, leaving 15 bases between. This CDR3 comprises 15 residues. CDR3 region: CASSRTGLSNEKLFF. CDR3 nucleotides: TGTGCCAGCAGCCGAACGGGACTGTCAAATGAAAAACTGTTTTTT. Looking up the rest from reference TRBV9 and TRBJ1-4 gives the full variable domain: DSGVTQTPKHLITATGQRVTLRCSPRSGDLSVYWYQQSLDQGLQFLIQYYNGEERAKGNILERFSAQQFPDLHSELNLSSLELGDSALYFCASSRTGLSNEKLFFGSGTQLSVL.

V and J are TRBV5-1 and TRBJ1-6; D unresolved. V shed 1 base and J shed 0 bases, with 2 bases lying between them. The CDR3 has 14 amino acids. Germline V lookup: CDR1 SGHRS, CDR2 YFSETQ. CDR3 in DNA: TGCGCCAGCAGCTTGCACTCCTATAATTCACCCCTCCACTTT. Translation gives CASSLHSYNSPLHF. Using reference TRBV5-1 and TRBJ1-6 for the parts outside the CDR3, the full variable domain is KAGVTQTPRYLIKTRGQQVTLSCSPISGHRSVSWYQQTPGQGLQFLFEYFSETQRNKGNFPGRFSGRQFSNSRSEMNVSTLELGDSALYLCASSLHSYNSPLHFGNGTRLTVT.

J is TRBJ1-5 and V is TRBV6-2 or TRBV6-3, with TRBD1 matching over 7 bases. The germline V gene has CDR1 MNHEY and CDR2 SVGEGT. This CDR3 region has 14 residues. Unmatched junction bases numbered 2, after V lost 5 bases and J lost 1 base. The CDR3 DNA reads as TGTGCCAGCAGTCCAGGGGGAAGCAATCAGCCCCAGCATTTT. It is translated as CASSPGGSNQPQHF.

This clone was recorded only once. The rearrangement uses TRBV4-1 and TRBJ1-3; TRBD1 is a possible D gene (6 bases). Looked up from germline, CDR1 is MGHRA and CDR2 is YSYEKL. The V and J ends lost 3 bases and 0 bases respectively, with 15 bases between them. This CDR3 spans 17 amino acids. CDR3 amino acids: CASSQFPQGISGNTIYF. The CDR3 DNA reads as TGCGCCAGCAGCCAGTTTCCCCAGGGGATCTCTGGAAACACCATATATTTT.

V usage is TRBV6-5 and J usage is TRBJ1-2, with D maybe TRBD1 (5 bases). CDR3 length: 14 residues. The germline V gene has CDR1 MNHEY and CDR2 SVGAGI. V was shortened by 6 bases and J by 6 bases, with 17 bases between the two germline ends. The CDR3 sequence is CASSSRRGWDGYTF. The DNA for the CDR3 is TGTGCCAGCAGCTCGCGACGGGGGTGGGATGGCTACACCTTC.

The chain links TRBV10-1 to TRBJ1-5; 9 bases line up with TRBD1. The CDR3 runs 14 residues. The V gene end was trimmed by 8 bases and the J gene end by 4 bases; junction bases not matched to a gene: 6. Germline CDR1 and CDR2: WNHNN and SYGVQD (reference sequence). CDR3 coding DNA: TGCGCCAGCTCACTTGGGACAGGGAATCAGCCCCAGCATTTT. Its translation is CASSLGTGNQPQHF.

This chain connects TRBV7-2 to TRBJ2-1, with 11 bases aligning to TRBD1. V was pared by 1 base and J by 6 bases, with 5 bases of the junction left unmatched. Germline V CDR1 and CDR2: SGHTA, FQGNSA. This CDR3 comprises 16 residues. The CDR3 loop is CASSLVPGTGGNEQFF. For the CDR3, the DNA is TGTGCCAGCAGCTTAGTACCCGGGACAGGGGGCAATGAGCAGTTCTTC.

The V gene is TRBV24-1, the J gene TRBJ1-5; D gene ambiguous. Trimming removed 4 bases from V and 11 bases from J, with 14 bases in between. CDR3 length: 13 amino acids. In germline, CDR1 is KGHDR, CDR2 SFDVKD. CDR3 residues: CATSDALEETQHF. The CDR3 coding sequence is TGTGCCACCAGTGACGCTCTTGAGGAGACCCAGCATTTT.

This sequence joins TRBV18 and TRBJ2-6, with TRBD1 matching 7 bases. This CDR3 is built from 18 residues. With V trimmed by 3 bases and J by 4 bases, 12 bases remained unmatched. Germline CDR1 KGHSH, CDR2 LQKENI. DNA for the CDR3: TGTGCCAGCTCACCCCCCGGGACAGCGAGACGGGGGGCCAACGTCCTGACTTTC. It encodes CASSPPGTARRGANVLTF. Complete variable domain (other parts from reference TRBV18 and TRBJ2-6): NAGVMQNPRHLVRRRGQEARLRCSPMKGHSHVYWYRQLPEEGLKFMVYLQKENIIDESGMPKERFSAEFPKEGPSILRIQQVVRGDSAAYFCASSPPGTARRGANVLTFGAGSRLTVL.

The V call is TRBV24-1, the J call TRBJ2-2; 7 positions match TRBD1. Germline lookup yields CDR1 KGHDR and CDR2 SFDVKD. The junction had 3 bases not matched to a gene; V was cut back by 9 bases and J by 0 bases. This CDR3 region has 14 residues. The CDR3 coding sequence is TGTGCCACCTCAGGGGGAACGAACACCGGGGAGCTGTTTTTT. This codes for CATSGGTNTGELFF.

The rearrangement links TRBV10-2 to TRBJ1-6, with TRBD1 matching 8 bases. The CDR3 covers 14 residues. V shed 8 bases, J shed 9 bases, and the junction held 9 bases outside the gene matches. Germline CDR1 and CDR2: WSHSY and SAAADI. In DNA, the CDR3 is TGCGCCAGCGGCCAAACAGGGGGTGGTTCACCCCTCCACTTT. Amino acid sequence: CASGQTGGGSPLHF.

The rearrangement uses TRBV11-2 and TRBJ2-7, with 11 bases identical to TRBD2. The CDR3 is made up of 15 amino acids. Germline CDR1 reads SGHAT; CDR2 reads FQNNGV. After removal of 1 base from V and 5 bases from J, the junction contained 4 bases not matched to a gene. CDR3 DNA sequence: TGTGCCAGCAGCTTAGTTATAGCGGGGGGGAACGAGCAGTACTTC. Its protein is CASSLVIAGGNEQYF.

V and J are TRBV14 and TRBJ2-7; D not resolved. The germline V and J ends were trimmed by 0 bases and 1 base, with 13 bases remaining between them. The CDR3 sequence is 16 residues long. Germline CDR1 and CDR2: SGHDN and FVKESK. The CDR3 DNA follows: TGTGCCAGCAGCCAAGAAAACCCGGGTCCTTCCTACGAGCAGTACTTC. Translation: CASSQENPGPSYEQYF. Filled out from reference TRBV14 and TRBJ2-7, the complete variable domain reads EAGVTQFPSHSVIEKGQTVTLRCDPISGHDNLYWYRRVMGKEIKFLLHFVKESKQDESGMPNNRFLAERTGGTYSTLKVQPAELEDSGVYFCASSQENPGPSYEQYFGPGTRLTVT.

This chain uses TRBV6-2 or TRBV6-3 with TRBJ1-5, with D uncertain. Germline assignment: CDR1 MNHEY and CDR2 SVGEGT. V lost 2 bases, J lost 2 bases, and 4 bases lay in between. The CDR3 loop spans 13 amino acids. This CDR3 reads CASSYTGNQPQHF. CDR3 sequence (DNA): TGTGCCAGCAGTTACACAGGCAATCAGCCCCAGCATTTT.

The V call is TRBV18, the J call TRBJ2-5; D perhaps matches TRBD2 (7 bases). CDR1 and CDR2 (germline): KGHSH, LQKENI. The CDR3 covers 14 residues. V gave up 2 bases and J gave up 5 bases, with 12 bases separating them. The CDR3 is CASSPRGGEETQYF. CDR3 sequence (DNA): TGTGCCAGCTCACCAAGGGGGGGCGAGGAGACCCAGTACTTC.

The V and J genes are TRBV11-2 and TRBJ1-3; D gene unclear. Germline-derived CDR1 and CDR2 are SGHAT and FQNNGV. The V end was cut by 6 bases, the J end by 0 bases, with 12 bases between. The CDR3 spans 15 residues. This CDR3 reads CASSLSGASGNTIYF. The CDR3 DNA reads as TGTGCCAGCAGTCTCTCCGGAGCCTCTGGAAACACCATATATTTT.

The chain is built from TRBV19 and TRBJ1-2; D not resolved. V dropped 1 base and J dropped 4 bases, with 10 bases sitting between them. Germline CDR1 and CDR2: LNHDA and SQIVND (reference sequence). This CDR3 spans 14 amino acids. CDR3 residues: CASSIGARPYGYTF. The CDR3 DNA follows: TGTGCCAGTAGTATAGGGGCCCGGCCCTATGGCTACACCTTC.

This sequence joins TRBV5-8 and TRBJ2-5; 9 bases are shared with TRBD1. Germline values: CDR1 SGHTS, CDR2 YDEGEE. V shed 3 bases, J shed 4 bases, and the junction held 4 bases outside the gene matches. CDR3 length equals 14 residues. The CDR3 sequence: CASSSLQGAETQYF. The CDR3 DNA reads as TGTGCCAGCAGCTCCCTACAGGGGGCAGAGACCCAGTACTTC.

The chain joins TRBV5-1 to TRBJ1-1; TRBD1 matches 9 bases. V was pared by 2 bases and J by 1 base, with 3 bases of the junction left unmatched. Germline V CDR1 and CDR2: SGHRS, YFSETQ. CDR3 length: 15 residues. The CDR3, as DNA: TGCGCCAGCAGCTTCGGGGACAGGGCGAACACTGAAGCTTTCTTT. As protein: CASSFGDRANTEAFF.

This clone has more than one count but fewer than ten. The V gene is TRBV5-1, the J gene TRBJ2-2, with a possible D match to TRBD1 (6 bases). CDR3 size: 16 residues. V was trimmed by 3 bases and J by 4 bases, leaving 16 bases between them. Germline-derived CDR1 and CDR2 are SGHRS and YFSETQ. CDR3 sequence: CASSWAGDVGTGELFF. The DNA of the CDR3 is TGCGCCAGCAGCTGGGCAGGGGATGTCGGCACCGGGGAGCTGTTTTTT.

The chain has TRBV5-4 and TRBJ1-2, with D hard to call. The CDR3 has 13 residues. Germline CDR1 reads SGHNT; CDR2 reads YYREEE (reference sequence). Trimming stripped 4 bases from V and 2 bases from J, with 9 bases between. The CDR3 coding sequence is TGTGCCAGCAGCAGGAGTGTAAACTATGGCTACACCTTC. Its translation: CASSRSVNYGYTF.

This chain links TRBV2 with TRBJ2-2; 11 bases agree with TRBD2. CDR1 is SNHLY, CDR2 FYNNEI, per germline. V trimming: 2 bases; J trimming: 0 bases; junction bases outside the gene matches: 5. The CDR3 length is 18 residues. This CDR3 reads CASSELTSGGPNTGELFF. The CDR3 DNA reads TGTGCCAGCAGTGAACTTACTAGCGGGGGCCCGAACACCGGGGAGCTGTTTTTT.

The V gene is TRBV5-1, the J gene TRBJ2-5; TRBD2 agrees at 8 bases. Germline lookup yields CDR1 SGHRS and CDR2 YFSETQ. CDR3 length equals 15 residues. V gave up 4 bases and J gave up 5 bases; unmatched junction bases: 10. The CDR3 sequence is CASSRSGGDEETQYF. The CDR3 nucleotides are TGCGCCAGCAGCCGGAGCGGGGGCGACGAGGAGACCCAGTACTTC. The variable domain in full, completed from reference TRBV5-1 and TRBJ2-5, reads KAGVTQTPRYLIKTRGQQVTLSCSPISGHRSVSWYQQTPGQGLQFLFEYFSETQRNKGNFPGRFSGRQFSNSRSEMNVSTLELGDSALYLCASSRSGGDEETQYFGPGTRLLVL.

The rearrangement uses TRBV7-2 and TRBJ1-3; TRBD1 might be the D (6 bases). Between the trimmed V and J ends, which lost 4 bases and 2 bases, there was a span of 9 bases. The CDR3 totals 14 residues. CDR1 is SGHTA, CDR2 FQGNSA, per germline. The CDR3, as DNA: TGTGCCAGCAGCTCACAGGGTGCTGGAAACACCATATATTTT. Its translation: CASSSQGAGNTIYF. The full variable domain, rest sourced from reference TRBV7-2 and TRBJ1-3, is GAGVSQSPSNKVTEKGKDVELRCDPISGHTALYWYRQSLGQGLEFLIYFQGNSAPDKSGLPSDRFSAERTGGSVSTLTIQRTQQEDSAVYLCASSSQGAGNTIYFGEGSWLTVV.

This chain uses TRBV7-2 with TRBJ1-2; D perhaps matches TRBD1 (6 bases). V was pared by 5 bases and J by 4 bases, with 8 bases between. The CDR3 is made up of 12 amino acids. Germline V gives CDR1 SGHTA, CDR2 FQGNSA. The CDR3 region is CASSPQGYGYTF. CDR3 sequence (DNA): TGTGCCAGCAGCCCACAGGGCTATGGCTACACCTTC. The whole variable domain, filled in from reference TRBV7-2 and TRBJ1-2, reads GAGVSQSPSNKVTEKGKDVELRCDPISGHTALYWYRQSLGQGLEFLIYFQGNSAPDKSGLPSDRFSAERTGGSVSTLTIQRTQQEDSAVYLCASSPQGYGYTFGSGTRLTVV.

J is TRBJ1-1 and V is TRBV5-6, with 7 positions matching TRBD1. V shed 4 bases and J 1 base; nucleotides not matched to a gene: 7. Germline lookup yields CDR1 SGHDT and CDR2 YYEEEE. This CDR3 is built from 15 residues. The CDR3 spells CASSVTGASNTEAFF. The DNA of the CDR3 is TGTGCCAGCAGCGTAACAGGGGCCTCGAACACTGAAGCTTTCTTT.

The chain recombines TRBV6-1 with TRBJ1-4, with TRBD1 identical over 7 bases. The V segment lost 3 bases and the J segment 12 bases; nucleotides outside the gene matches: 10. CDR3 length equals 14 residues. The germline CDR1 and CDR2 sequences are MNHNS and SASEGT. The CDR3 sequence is CASSESTGRLELFF. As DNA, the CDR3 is TGTGCCAGCAGTGAGTCGACAGGGAGGTTGGAACTGTTTTTT.

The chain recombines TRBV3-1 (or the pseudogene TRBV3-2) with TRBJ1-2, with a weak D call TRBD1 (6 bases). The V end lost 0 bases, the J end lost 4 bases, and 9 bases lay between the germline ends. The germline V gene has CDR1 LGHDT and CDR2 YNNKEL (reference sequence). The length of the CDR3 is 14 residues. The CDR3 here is CASSQEGRGYGYTF. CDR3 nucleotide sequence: TGTGCCAGCAGCCAAGAGGGCAGGGGCTATGGCTACACCTTC.

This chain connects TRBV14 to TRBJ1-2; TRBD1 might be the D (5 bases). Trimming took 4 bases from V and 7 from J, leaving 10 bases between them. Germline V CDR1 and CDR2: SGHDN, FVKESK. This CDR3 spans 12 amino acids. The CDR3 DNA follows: TGTGCCAGCAGCCTTGGAGGGACTGGCTACACCTTC. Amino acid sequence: CASSLGGTGYTF.

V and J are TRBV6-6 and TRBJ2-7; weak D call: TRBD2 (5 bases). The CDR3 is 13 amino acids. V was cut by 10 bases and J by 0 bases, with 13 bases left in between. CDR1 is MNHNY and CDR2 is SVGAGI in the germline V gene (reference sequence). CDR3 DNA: TGTGCCACCCGACCGGGGAGCTCCTACGAGCAGTACTTC. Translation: CATRPGSSYEQYF.